The clone carrying this T cell receptor beta chain is called medium-sized based on its frequency. Read sequence stops 3 residues before the CDR3 end, and the germline J gene provides the missing end. The data were obtained in a study of T cells in women clearing cervical HPV infection. Using immunoSEQ multiplex PCR, the repertoire was profiled, and TCRdb retains in-frame clones only, with some absent. The sample includes roughly 47,000 clones. Trimming cost V 3 bases and J 5 bases, with 7 bases left between them. CDR1 is SQVTM, CDR2 ANQGSEA, per germline. This CDR3 region has 11 residues. The specimen was blood buffy coat. The chain has TRBV29-1 and TRBJ1-2; TRBD1 might be the D (5 bases). This TCR was sampled from a woman between 18 and 69 years old with a cervical HPV16 infection that either progressed to CIN3+ or cleared (not recorded which). CDR3 protein: CSVDREYGYTF. CDR3 DNA, as far as it was read: TGCAGCGTTGACAGGGAGTATGGC.